The rows below give T cell receptor beta chains drawn from one sample of a study of T cell changes during pregnancy in multiple sclerosis. Libraries were prepared by immunoSEQ multiplex PCR; TCRdb keeps only in-frame clonotypes and omits some of them. Among 35,000 to 45,000 clones listed, 90% were seen once. The sample here was CD4+ T cells from peripheral blood mononuclear cells, taken in the first trimester of pregnancy. These receptors were taken from a female donor in good health, enrolled as a control in a pregnancy study. CDR3s include the opening cysteine and the closing phenylalanine or tryptophan. A D gene is named only where the DNA matches it firmly.

V | D | CDR3
TRBV7-2 | TRBD2 | CASSPGGFGNIQYF
TRBV4-1 | - | CASSLSGGGWATDTQYF
TRBV7-9 | - | CASSRREMNTEAFF
TRBV7-2 | TRBD1 | CASSLSGQRYNEQFF
TRBV7-3 | TRBD1 | CASSLLGGQGARGYTF
TRBV18 | TRBD1 | CASSPQGSITEAFF
TRBV9 | - | CASSLGLRNTEAFF
TRBV10-3 | - | CAISDDSSTDTQYF
TRBV6-5 | - | CASRRDGSNQPQHF
TRBV18 | TRBD1 | CASSQLSTGTDSPLHF
TRBV11-3 | - | CASSLDHGSPLHF
TRBV10-3 | TRBD1 | CAISETGGVDGYTF
TRBV10-1 | - | CASSEGSQETQYF
TRBV7-8 | - | CASSSQTTYSSYNSPLHF
TRBV11-3 | TRBD1 | CASSRPGGSPLHF
TRBV15 | TRBD2 | CATSRVRLAGHNEQFF
TRBV30 | - | CAWSVRGNQPQHF